What follows describes a single T cell receptor (beta chain). The germline CDR1 and CDR2 sequences are SGHTA and FQGTGA. CDR3 size: 18 residues. V dropped 5 bases and J dropped 1; count of bases not matched to a gene: 13. The data stem from a study of control samples from healthy donors and cancer patients. Sequencing was performed with immunoSEQ multiplex PCR; in TCRdb, only in-frame clones are kept and a portion is missing. The table lists 60,000 or so clones, around 96% of them singletons. V and J are TRBV7-3 and TRBJ2-2; 7 nucleotides align to TRBD2. The receptor was derived from a woman aged 18-35 years in good health. Sequencing input: blood. As DNA, the CDR3 is TGTGCCAGCAGCCCGCCTCGTGGGGGGGTCCGGAACACCGGGGAGCTGTTTTTT. Translating it yields CASSPPRGGVRNTGELFF. Full variable domain (rest looked up from reference TRBV7-3 and TRBJ2-2): GAGVSQTPSNKVTEKGKYVELRCDPISGHTALYWYRQSLGQGPEFLIYFQGTGAADDSGLPNDRFFAVRPEGSVSTLKIQRTERGDSAVYLCASSPPRGGVRNTGELFFGEGSRLTVL.